Below are 27 T cell receptor beta chains sequenced from a single sample in a study of T cells in Graves' hyperthyroidism and ophthalmopathy. RNA transcripts gave rise to amplified TCR beta CDR3 regions. RT-PCR in the first round (using the HTBI primer set) targeted the TCR CDR3. Using its own MiXCR run on the multiplex PCR reads, TCRdb lists one record per CDR3 protein. The repertoire holds 600,000 to 700,000 distinct CDR3 sequences, with nearly 45% as singletons. Sequenced material: peripheral blood or thyroid tissue (not recorded which). Every receptor here comes from an adult man with Graves' disease, either hyperthyroidism or ophthalmopathy (not recorded which).

The chain joins TRBV12-3 or TRBV12-4 to TRBJ1-6, with D perhaps TRBD1 (5 bases). CDR3 length equals 15 residues. V lost 0 bases and J lost 9, with 12 bases in between. CDR3 bases: TGTGCCAGCAGTTTAGCGCGGGGCTTGGGTTCACCCCTCCACTTT. This codes for CASSLARGLGSPLHF.

The chain is built from TRBV20-1 and TRBJ2-2; perhaps TRBD1 as D (5 bases). The germline CDR1 and CDR2 sequences are DFQATT and SNEGSKA (reference sequence). The V end was cut by 0 bases, the J end by 1 base, with 12 bases between. The CDR3 has 16 residues. CDR3 loop: CSARDSTTENTGELFF. CDR3 DNA: TGCAGTGCTAGAGATAGCACGACAGAGAACACCGGGGAGCTGTTTTTT.

The chain has TRBV5-1 and TRBJ1-1; D call uncertain. Germline-derived CDR1 and CDR2 are SGHRS and YFSETQ. V lost 6 bases to trimming and J lost 4 bases, with 16 bases between them. This CDR3 is 14 amino acids long. The CDR3 sequence is CASNESNRGTEAFF. CDR3 nucleotide sequence: TGCGCCAGCAATGAGTCGAACCGGGGCACTGAAGCTTTCTTT.

As concerns this clonotype: Possible read error: a much larger clone is one base away. The V gene is TRBV12-3 or TRBV12-4, the J gene TRBJ1-2; D is uncertain. The CDR3 sequence is 11 residues long. V was clipped by 5 bases and J by 8 bases, with 9 bases between them. The CDR3: CASSNRRGYTF. The DNA for the CDR3 is TGTGCCAGCAGTAATAGGAGAGGCTACACCTTC.

This clonotype was seen ten or more times. The rearrangement links TRBV2 to TRBJ1-3, with D possibly matching TRBD1 (6 bases). This CDR3 region has 16 residues. V lost 4 bases and J lost 5, with 18 bases in between. From germline, CDR1 is SNHLY and CDR2 FYNNEI. CDR3 bases: TGTGCCAGCAGTGGGGAGCTCCGGGACACGAGAAACACCATATATTTT. Translating gives CASSGELRDTRNTIYF.

The table lists this clonotype with a few counts. The chain carries TRBV5-1 and TRBJ2-5; 9 bases agree with TRBD1. Germline CDR1 SGHRS, CDR2 YFSETQ. Trimming took 5 bases from V and 5 from J; bases not matched to a gene: 7. The CDR3 runs 14 residues. This chain's CDR3 is CASRYTGGAETQYF. DNA for the CDR3: TGCGCCAGCAGATATACAGGGGGCGCGGAGACCCAGTACTTC.

The rearrangement joins TRBV25-1 to TRBJ1-1; possible D gene TRBD1, 5 bases. Germline V lookup: CDR1 MGHDK, CDR2 SYGVNS. The ends were cut back, 5 bases at V and 4 bases at J, with 17 bases in the middle. The CDR3 length is 15 residues. In DNA form, the CDR3 reads TGTGCCAGCAGTTTATACGGGGGGGGAAGCACTGAAGCTTTCTTT. This codes for CASSLYGGGSTEAFF.

The J gene is TRBJ1-2, the V gene TRBV19, with D perhaps matching TRBD1 (6 bases). Germline lookup yields CDR1 LNHDA and CDR2 SQIVND (reference sequence). This CDR3 is built from 14 residues. The V gene lost 11 bases and the J gene lost 2 bases, with 18 bases spanning the gap. CDR3 DNA: TGTGCCTGGACCATTACGACAGGCAACTATGGCTACACCTTC. It yields the protein CAWTITTGNYGYTF.

This clonotype showed up many times. The V call is TRBV29-1, the J call TRBJ1-1; possibly TRBD1 for D (5 bases). Germline loops: CDR1 SQVTM, CDR2 ANQGSEA. Trimming removed 6 bases at V and 6 bases at J, with 11 bases between. There are 11 residues in the CDR3. In DNA form, the CDR3 reads TGCAGCGTCTCAGGACAATCTGAAGCTTTCTTT. Encoded protein: CSVSGQSEAFF.

This clonotype has at least ten counts. The rearrangement joins TRBV7-9 to TRBJ1-4; 8 positions agree with TRBD1. Trimming at V came to 4 bases and at J to 1 base, leaving 5 bases not matched to a gene. Germline assignment: CDR1 SEHNR and CDR2 FQNEAQ (reference sequence). The CDR3 extends over 16 amino acids. The DNA for the CDR3 is TGTGCCAGCAGCTCCGGACAGGGTGGAACTAATGAAAAACTGTTTTTT. Protein product: CASSSGQGGTNEKLFF.

The chain has TRBV5-1 and TRBJ1-1; a possible D gene is TRBD1 (5 bases). V lost 2 bases and J lost 1, with 12 bases in between. In germline, CDR1 is SGHRS, CDR2 YFSETQ. The CDR3 consists of 15 residues. The CDR3: CASSFSGRANTEAFF. The CDR3 nucleotides read TGCGCCAGCAGCTTCTCGGGCAGGGCGAACACTGAAGCTTTCTTT. The full variable domain, rest sourced from reference TRBV5-1 and TRBJ1-1, is KAGVTQTPRYLIKTRGQQVTLSCSPISGHRSVSWYQQTPGQGLQFLFEYFSETQRNKGNFPGRFSGRQFSNSRSEMNVSTLELGDSALYLCASSFSGRANTEAFFGQGTRLTVV.

This rearrangement joins TRBV12-3 or TRBV12-4 to TRBJ1-2, with 7 positions matching TRBD1. The CDR3 runs to 14 residues. The V segment lost 1 base and the J segment 8 bases; nucleotides outside the gene matches: 7. CDR3 sequence (DNA): TGTGCCAGCAGTTTAGGGGGACAGACCCCGGGCTACACCTTC. Its protein is CASSLGGQTPGYTF.

At least ten counts were recorded for this clonotype. This chain uses TRBV25-1 with TRBJ1-2; a weak D match, TRBD1 (5 bases). V was clipped by 8 bases and J by 6 bases, with 13 bases between them. This CDR3 contains 12 residues. Germline V lookup: CDR1 MGHDK, CDR2 SYGVNS. CDR3 DNA: TGTGCCAGCCTTACCGGGGCGGATGGCTACACCTTC. Amino acid sequence: CASLTGADGYTF.

The V call is TRBV7-6, the J call TRBJ1-4; 7 nucleotides agree with TRBD1. The CDR3 sequence is 15 residues long. Germline CDR1 reads SGHVS; CDR2 reads FNYEAQ. J lost 4 bases, V lost 5 bases, and 7 bases had no gene match. This CDR3 is CASSVGDSINEKLFF. For the CDR3, the DNA is TGTGCCAGCAGCGTAGGGGACAGTATTAATGAAAAACTGTTTTTT.

This clonotype was seen ten or more times. This chain joins TRBV24-1 and TRBJ1-1; D might be TRBD1 (6 bases). The V and J ends lost 7 bases and 7 bases respectively, with 12 bases between them. Germline CDR1 and CDR2: KGHDR and SFDVKD. The length of the CDR3 is 12 residues. The CDR3 loop is CATRGGMDEAFF. The CDR3 DNA follows: TGTGCCACCAGAGGGGGAATGGATGAAGCTTTCTTT.

V is TRBV10-3 and J is TRBJ2-7, with TRBD2 matching 7 bases. There are 14 residues in the CDR3. The V gene's germline CDR1 is ENHRY and CDR2 SYGVKD. V was clipped by 3 bases and J by 4 bases; unmatched bases: 6. In DNA, the CDR3 is TGTGCCATCAGTGAAACTAGCGCGCAATACGAGCAGTACTTC. The encoded protein is CAISETSAQYEQYF.

This clonotype was observed once. The chain uses TRBV7-2 and TRBJ1-5; 8 bases agree with TRBD1. V was pared by 6 bases and J by 5 bases, with 6 bases of the junction left unmatched. Per the germline V gene, CDR1 is SGHTA and CDR2 is FQGNSA. The CDR3 totals 14 residues. CDR3: CASRTGAVDQPQHF. The DNA of the CDR3 is TGTGCCAGCAGGACAGGGGCAGTGGATCAGCCCCAGCATTTT.

The chain combines TRBV28 with TRBJ1-6; possibly TRBD1 for D (5 bases). Trimming took off 7 bases at V and 7 bases at J, with 14 bases between the two ends. The CDR3 is made up of 14 amino acids. CDR1 and CDR2 from the germline V gene are MDHEN and SYDVKM. The CDR3 spells CASTRQSPNSPLHF. DNA for the CDR3: TGTGCCAGCACTAGACAGTCCCCAAATTCACCCCTCCACTTT. The variable domain in full, completed from reference TRBV28 and TRBJ1-6, reads DVKVTQSSRYLVKRTGEKVFLECVQDMDHENMFWYRQDPGLGLRLIYFSYDVKMKEKGDIPEGYSVSREKKERFSLILESASTNQTSMYLCASTRQSPNSPLHFGNGTRLTVT.

This sequence joins TRBV20-1 and TRBJ1-5; 7 nucleotides align to TRBD1. The germline gives CDR1 DFQATT, CDR2 SNEGSKA (reference sequence). After removal of 1 base from V and 4 bases from J, the junction contained 7 bases not matched to a gene. The CDR3 covers 15 residues. CDR3 DNA: TGCAGTGCTAGAGTCCCAGGGGGAAGAAATCAGCCCCAGCATTTT. As protein: CSARVPGGRNQPQHF.

There are many counts of this clonotype. V gene TRBV15 combines with J gene TRBJ1-2; D is undetermined. There are 14 residues in the CDR3. V was shortened by 0 bases and J by 4 bases, with 9 bases between the two germline ends. Germline values: CDR1 LNHNV, CDR2 YYDKDF (reference sequence). The CDR3 nucleotides are TGTGCCACCAGCAGAGATAGGGTTGGCTATGGCTACACCTTC. Protein: CATSRDRVGYGYTF.

The chain uses TRBV15 and TRBJ1-6, with 12 bases that match TRBD1. V lost 1 base, J lost 9 bases, and 4 bases stayed unmatched. CDR1 and CDR2 (germline): LNHNV, YYDKDF (reference sequence). CDR3 size: 16 residues. CDR3 bases: TGTGCCACCAGCAGAGTGGCGGGACAGGGGGCTTCACCCCTCCACTTT. Its protein is CATSRVAGQGASPLHF.

This chain links TRBV15 with TRBJ1-3, with a tentative D call TRBD1 (5 bases). Trimming left V 0 bases short and J 3 bases short, with 6 bases between. Germline V CDR1 and CDR2: LNHNV, YYDKDF (reference sequence). The CDR3 consists of 14 residues. CDR3 sequence: CATSREGDGNTIYF. The CDR3, as DNA: TGTGCCACCAGCAGAGAGGGGGATGGAAACACCATATATTTT.

This clonotype was observed a few times. The V call is TRBV9, the J call TRBJ1-5, with D uncertain. From germline, CDR1 is SGDLS and CDR2 YYNGEE. The V end was cut by 5 bases, the J end by 5 bases, with 14 bases between. This CDR3 contains 14 residues. The CDR3 bases are TGTGCCAGCAGTGAGGTTCGGTTCGATCAGCCCCAGCATTTT. Translation: CASSEVRFDQPQHF.

This chain connects TRBV19 to TRBJ1-5; 12 bases are a match to TRBD1. V lost 3 bases, J lost 6 bases, and 6 bases stayed unmatched. The CDR3 is made up of 16 amino acids. Looked up from germline, CDR1 is LNHDA and CDR2 is SQIVND (reference sequence). Here the CDR3 reads CASSILGTGGTQPQHF. As DNA, the CDR3 is TGTGCCAGTAGTATTCTTGGGACAGGGGGCACTCAGCCCCAGCATTTT.

The V and J genes are TRBV25-1 and TRBJ1-6, with D maybe TRBD1 (6 bases). Trimming shortened V by 2 bases and J by 10 bases, and 12 bases separated the two germline ends. CDR1 is MGHDK, CDR2 SYGVNS, per germline. The CDR3 runs 14 residues. The CDR3 DNA reads as TGTGCCAGCAGTGAACGCGGCGGGGGCTCACCCCTCCACTTT. Translated, it gives CASSERGGGSPLHF.

In its sample, this clonotype was seen a few times. The junction does not match germline at one end; this may be a read error. The chain joins TRBV20-1 to TRBJ1-1; weak D call: TRBD1 (5 bases). Germline CDR1 and CDR2: DFQATT and SNEGSKA (reference sequence). The CDR3 has 9 amino acids. The CDR3 loop is CSARGTGGF. The CDR3 DNA reads as TGCAGTGCTAGAGGCACTGGGGGCTTT.

The V and J genes are TRBV12-3 or TRBV12-4 and TRBJ1-6, with 8 bases that match TRBD1. The V and J ends lost 4 bases and 9 bases, in that order; junction bases with no gene match: 14. This CDR3 comprises 17 residues. The CDR3 loop is CASSYGTGEVAGSPLHF. CDR3 DNA sequence: TGTGCCAGCAGTTACGGGACAGGAGAAGTGGCGGGTTCACCCCTCCACTTT.